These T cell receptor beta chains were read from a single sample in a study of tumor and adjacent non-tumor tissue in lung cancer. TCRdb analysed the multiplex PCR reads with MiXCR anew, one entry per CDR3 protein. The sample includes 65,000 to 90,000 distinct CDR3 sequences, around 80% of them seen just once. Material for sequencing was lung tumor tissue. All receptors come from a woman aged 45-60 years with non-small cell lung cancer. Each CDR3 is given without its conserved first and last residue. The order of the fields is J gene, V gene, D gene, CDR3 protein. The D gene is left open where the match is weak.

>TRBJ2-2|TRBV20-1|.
SAREGSTGELF
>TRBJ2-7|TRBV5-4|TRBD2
ASSPALTSGNLEQY
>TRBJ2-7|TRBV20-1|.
SSTGEGYAEY
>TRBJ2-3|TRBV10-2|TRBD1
ASWTGNTDTQY
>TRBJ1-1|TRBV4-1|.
ASRQDQYRMNTEVI
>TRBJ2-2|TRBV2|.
ASSRSAANTGELF
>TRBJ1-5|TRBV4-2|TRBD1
AISQGTVNQPQH
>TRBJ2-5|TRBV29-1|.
IVAGGSGRVGETQY
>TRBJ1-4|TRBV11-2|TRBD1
ASSARQGADAKLF
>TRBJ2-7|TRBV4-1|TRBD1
ACSQEMIGTGFYGQY
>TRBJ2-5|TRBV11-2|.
ARSLARETQY
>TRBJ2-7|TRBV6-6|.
ASSYSPWDEQY
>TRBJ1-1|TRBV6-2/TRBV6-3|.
ASSYALIPIGTETF
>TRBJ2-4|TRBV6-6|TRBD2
ASSDGRFMY
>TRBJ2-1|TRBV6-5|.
ASSYSIFGEEF
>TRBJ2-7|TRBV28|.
VSSSSGQLSYELY